This passage covers 23 T cell receptor beta chains from one sample sequenced in a study of a mutant IDH1 vaccine in newly diagnosed glioma (dated by TCRdb to the early 2020s). The time point label corresponds to: week 47, end of study. A 20-mer mutant IDH1 peptide at 300 micrograms in Montanide made up each vaccine dose, which was injected subcutaneously together with topical imiquimod. Libraries came from the immunoSEQ multiplex PCR assay. The source is immuneACCESS, and TCRdb retained only in-frame sequences with V and J called. Part of the clones is not carried over; for the studies checked, unresolved V genes explain less than half of this, and the remainder is unexplained. The sample table lists about 94,000 clones, roughly 91% of them with a count of one. 0.6% to 0.95% of the sample is taken by the ten largest. Their antigens are not known. Sequencing was performed on PBMCs, taken from a glioma patient whose treatment included an IDH1 peptide vaccine. The source is a woman aged 50 to 65 with glioma.

The chain links TRBV7-2 to TRBJ2-7; 7 nucleotides align to TRBD2. V lost 5 bases, J lost 3 bases, and 10 bases stayed unmatched. Germline V gene lookup returns CDR1 SGHTA and CDR2 FQGNSA. There are 15 residues in the CDR3. The CDR3 protein is CASSLRASGDYEQYF. In nucleotides, the CDR3 is TGTGCCAGCAGCCTCCGGGCTAGCGGTGACTACGAGCAGTACTTC.

The chain recombines TRBV6-5 with TRBJ1-5; 10 bases map to TRBD1. The CDR3 is 15 amino acids. Per the germline V gene, CDR1 is MNHEY and CDR2 is SVGAGI. The trim removed 0 bases at V and 6 bases at J, leaving 2 bases unmatched. CDR3 nucleotide sequence: TGTGCCAGCAGTTACTCGACAGGGGGCGGTCAGCCCCAGCATTTT. It encodes CASSYSTGGGQPQHF.

The chain carries TRBV14 and TRBJ2-1, with unresolved D. The V end was cut by 3 bases, the J end by 4 bases, with 16 bases between. CDR1 SGHDN and CDR2 FVKESK come from the germline V gene. The CDR3 is 16 residues long. CDR3 sequence: CASSHLVADIYNEQFF. The CDR3 DNA reads TGTGCCAGCAGCCACTTAGTCGCGGATATTTACAATGAGCAGTTCTTC.

The table lists this clone with a count of one. The chain uses TRBV5-1 and TRBJ2-7; a weak D match, TRBD1 (6 bases). From germline, CDR1 is SGHRS and CDR2 YFSETQ. CDR3 length equals 16 residues. The V gene lost 0 bases and the J gene lost 0 bases, with 13 bases spanning the gap. In nucleotides, the CDR3 is TGCGCCAGCAGCTTGGCTCCTGGACAGAGCTCCTACGAGCAGTACTTC. It yields the protein CASSLAPGQSSYEQYF.

V usage is TRBV28 and J usage is TRBJ1-6; D not certain. With 6 bases removed from V and 6 bases from J, the gap between germline ends came to 12 bases. The length of the CDR3 is 14 residues. Germline V gene lookup returns CDR1 MDHEN and CDR2 SYDVKM. The CDR3 region is CASSPPTRNSPLHF. CDR3 nucleotides: TGTGCCAGCAGCCCCCCGACACGTAATTCACCCCTCCACTTT.

This clone was picked up one time. The V and J genes are TRBV6-5 and TRBJ2-2; TRBD2 agrees at 7 bases. V was clipped by 0 bases and J by 1 base; unmatched bases: 2. Looked up from germline, CDR1 is MNHEY and CDR2 is SVGAGI. CDR3 length: 16 amino acids. This CDR3 reads CASSYSTGGNTGELFF. DNA for the CDR3: TGTGCCAGCAGTTACTCGACGGGAGGGAACACCGGGGAGCTGTTTTTT.

There are a few counts of this clone. The rearrangement links TRBV19 to TRBJ1-1; D perhaps matches TRBD1 (5 bases). Per the germline V gene, CDR1 is LNHDA and CDR2 is SQIVND (reference sequence). CDR3 length equals 18 residues. V was cut by 5 bases and J by 0 bases, with 22 bases left in between. The CDR3 DNA follows: TGTGCCAGTAGTCCGGGGGACCTGGGGTTTTCTATGAACACTGAAGCTTTCTTT. Amino acid sequence: CASSPGDLGFSMNTEAFF.

CDR3 loop: CASRAGTGFYEQYF. CDR3 bases: TGTGCCAGCAGGGCCGGGACAGGGTTTTACGAGCAGTACTTC. This sequence joins TRBV5-4 and TRBJ2-7; 9 positions match TRBD1. The CDR3 totals 14 residues. Germline assignment: CDR1 SGHNT and CDR2 YYREEE (reference sequence). The ends lost 5 bases at V and 4 bases at J; junction bases unmatched: 7.

This clone was detected only a few times. The rearrangement uses TRBV27 and TRBJ1-6; D unclear. The CDR3 has 12 residues. The V and J ends lost 3 bases and 5 bases respectively, with 2 bases between them. Looked up from germline, CDR1 is MNHEY and CDR2 is SMNVEV (reference sequence). The CDR3 here is CASSLDNSPLHF. In DNA, the CDR3 is TGTGCCAGCAGTTTGGATAATTCACCCCTCCACTTT.

The chain has TRBV25-1 and TRBJ2-7; TRBD1 agrees at 12 bases. CDR1 and CDR2 (germline): MGHDK, SYGVNS. V lost 4 bases and J lost 12; bases outside the gene matches: 10. This CDR3 region has 14 residues. The CDR3 is CASSGTGTGGIRYF. The CDR3, as DNA: TGTGCCAGCAGTGGTACCGGGACAGGGGGCATCCGGTACTTC.

The gene calls are TRBV27 and TRBJ1-6; D is possibly TRBD1 (5 bases). V was shortened by 5 bases and J by 8 bases, with 10 bases between the two germline ends. Germline CDR1 and CDR2: MNHEY and SMNVEV (reference sequence). The CDR3 runs 13 residues. CDR3 sequence: CASSLDSYSPLHF. CDR3 DNA: TGTGCCAGCAGTCTCGACAGCTATTCACCCCTCCACTTT.

CDR3 region: CASSLDKNTEAFF. The CDR3 DNA sequence: TGTGCCAGCAGCCTGGACAAGAACACTGAAGCTTTCTTT. This rearrangement joins TRBV11-2 to TRBJ1-1, with D tentatively TRBD1 (5 bases). The CDR3 spans 13 residues. Germline CDR1 and CDR2: SGHAT and FQNNGV. V was cut by 5 bases and J by 1 base, with 8 bases left in between. The variable domain in full, completed from reference TRBV11-2 and TRBJ1-1, reads EAGVAQSPRYKIIEKRQSVAFWCNPISGHATLYWYQQILGQGPKLLIQFQNNGVVDDSQLPKDRFSAERLKGVDSTLKIQPAKLEDSAVYLCASSLDKNTEAFFGQGTRLTVV.

The rearrangement joins TRBV2 to TRBJ2-2; D is undetermined. Looked up from germline, CDR1 is SNHLY and CDR2 is FYNNEI. The CDR3 runs to 14 residues. The CDR3, as DNA: TGTGCGATCAAAGGGCAGTTGAACACCGGGGAGCTGTTTTTT. It is translated as CAIKGQLNTGELFF.

This clone was observed a handful of times. This chain connects TRBV28 to TRBJ1-6; D unresolved. The CDR3 loop spans 13 amino acids. V lost 8 bases to trimming and J lost 8 bases, with 13 bases between them. Germline CDR1 MDHEN, CDR2 SYDVKM. CDR3 in DNA: TGTGCCAGCGTCGAATCAGTAGATTCACCCCTCCACTTT. Encoded protein: CASVESVDSPLHF. Combining the CDR3 with reference TRBV28 and TRBJ1-6 gives the whole variable domain DVKVTQSSRYLVKRTGEKVFLECVQDMDHENMFWYRQDPGLGLRLIYFSYDVKMKEKGDIPEGYSVSREKKERFSLILESASTNQTSMYLCASVESVDSPLHFGNGTRLTVT.

The V gene is TRBV19, the J gene TRBJ2-2, with D possibly matching TRBD2 (5 bases). The V end lost 7 bases, the J end lost 0 bases, and 9 bases lay between the germline ends. Germline CDR1 reads LNHDA; CDR2 reads SQIVND (reference sequence). The CDR3 contains 14 residues. CDR3 protein: CASKAGSNTGELFF. DNA of the CDR3: TGTGCCAGTAAGGCGGGTTCGAACACCGGGGAGCTGTTTTTT.

V and J are TRBV5-1 and TRBJ1-2; D is undetermined. The CDR3 totals 12 residues. The germline V gene encodes CDR1 SGHRS and CDR2 YFSETQ. V lost 4 bases to trimming and J lost 6 bases, with 10 bases between them. CDR3 sequence (DNA): TGCGCCAGCAGCCTTAACTATCATGGCTACACCTTC. This translates into CASSLNYHGYTF.

The V call is TRBV21-1, the J call TRBJ2-5; whether TRBD1, the table's D call, matches the DNA was not checked. TRBV21-1 is an annotated pseudogene. The CDR3 totals 16 residues. The CDR3 loop is CASSKAGRGKGETQYF. In DNA form, the CDR3 reads TGTGCCAGCAGCAAAGCTGGCAGGGGGAAGGGGGAGACCCAGTACTTC.

The V call is TRBV27, the J call TRBJ2-7; D might be TRBD2 (5 bases). V dropped 2 bases and J dropped 2 bases, with 10 bases sitting between them. The CDR3 covers 14 residues. CDR1 is MNHEY and CDR2 is SMNVEV in the germline V gene (reference sequence). The CDR3 protein is CASSLGLGAYEQYF. The CDR3 DNA sequence: TGTGCCAGCAGTTTAGGCCTCGGGGCCTACGAGCAGTACTTC.

The J gene is TRBJ1-1, the V gene TRBV19; D remains ambiguous. The CDR3 is made up of 11 amino acids. The ends were cut back, 11 bases at V and 0 bases at J, with 7 bases in the middle. Germline V gene lookup returns CDR1 LNHDA and CDR2 SQIVND (reference sequence). The CDR3: CAAKMNTEAFF. In DNA form, the CDR3 reads TGTGCCGCGAAGATGAACACTGAAGCTTTCTTT.

The chain employs TRBV5-1 and TRBJ2-6, with D possibly TRBD1 on 6 matching bases. Trimming left V 2 bases short and J 4 bases short, with 13 bases between. Germline CDR1 reads SGHRS; CDR2 reads YFSETQ. The CDR3 consists of 16 residues. Here the CDR3 DNA reads TGCGCCAGCAGCTTAAGGACAGATTTAGGGGCCAACGTCCTGACTTTC. It is translated as CASSLRTDLGANVLTF.

The rearrangement links TRBV4-2 to TRBJ2-7; 14 bases are a match to TRBD2. CDR1 LGHNA and CDR2 YNFKEQ come from the germline V gene. The CDR3 covers 15 residues. Unmatched junction bases numbered 2, after V lost 4 bases and J lost 3 bases. The CDR3: CASSLGTSGSYEQYF. DNA for the CDR3: TGTGCCAGCAGCCTCGGGACTAGCGGGAGCTACGAGCAGTACTTC.

The chain recombines TRBV6-5 with TRBJ1-4, with D hard to call. From germline, CDR1 is MNHEY and CDR2 SVGAGI. Trimming took off 5 bases at V and 9 bases at J, with 13 bases between the two ends. This CDR3 has 13 amino acids. Here the CDR3 DNA reads TGTGCCAGCAGTGAAGCAGAAGGCCAAAAACTGTTTTTT. It is translated as CASSEAEGQKLFF.

J is TRBJ1-6 and V is TRBV6-5; D is unclear. Trimming cost V 2 bases and J 8 bases, with 7 bases left between them. This CDR3 spans 13 amino acids. Germline V gives CDR1 MNHEY, CDR2 SVGAGI. CDR3 nucleotide sequence: TGTGCCAGCAGTTACCCCGGATATTCACCCCTCCACTTT. This sequence encodes CASSYPGYSPLHF.